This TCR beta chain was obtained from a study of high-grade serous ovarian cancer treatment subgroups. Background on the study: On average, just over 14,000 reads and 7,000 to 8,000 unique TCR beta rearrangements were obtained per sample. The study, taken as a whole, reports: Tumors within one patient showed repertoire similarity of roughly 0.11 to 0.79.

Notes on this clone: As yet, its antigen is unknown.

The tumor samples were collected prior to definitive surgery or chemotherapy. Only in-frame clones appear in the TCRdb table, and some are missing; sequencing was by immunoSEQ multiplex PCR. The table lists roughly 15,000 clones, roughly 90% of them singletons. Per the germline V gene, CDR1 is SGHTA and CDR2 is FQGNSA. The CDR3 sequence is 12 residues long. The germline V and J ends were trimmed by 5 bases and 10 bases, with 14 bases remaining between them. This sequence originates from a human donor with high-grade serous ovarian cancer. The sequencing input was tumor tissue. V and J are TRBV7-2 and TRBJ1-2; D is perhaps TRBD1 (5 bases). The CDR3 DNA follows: TGTGCCAGCAGCCCCGGTGGGGCAGCCTACACCTTC. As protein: CASSPGGAAYTF.